Shown below are 19 T cell receptor beta chains from a single sample sequenced in a study of T cell responses to AZD1222 COVID-19 vaccine. The repertoire was sequenced with immunoSEQ multiplex PCR; TCRdb's copy has only in-frame clones and lacks some. The table lists some 200,000 clones, approximately 94% of them singletons, with roughly 1.8% in the top ten. Sequences were derived from peripheral blood, sampled 28 days after the second dose of the MenACWY control vaccine. These receptors came from an adult who received the MenACWY meningococcal vaccine as a control.

This clone was picked up a small number of times. The J gene is TRBJ1-3, the V gene TRBV7-9; tentative D call: TRBD1 (6 bases). Germline CDR1 SEHNR, CDR2 FQNEAQ (reference sequence). The CDR3 totals 17 residues. The V end lost 5 bases, the J end lost 0 bases, and 17 bases lay between the germline ends. CDR3: CASSPRVGAFSGNTIYF. In DNA, the CDR3 is TGTGCCAGCAGCCCTCGGGTGGGGGCCTTCTCTGGAAACACCATATATTTT.

The gene calls are TRBV4-1 and TRBJ1-2; D is perhaps TRBD1 (5 bases). Germline V gives CDR1 MGHRA, CDR2 YSYEKL. Trimming stripped 0 bases from V and 2 bases from J, with 10 bases between. The CDR3 is made up of 15 amino acids. This chain's CDR3 is CASSQDATVNYGYTF. Here the CDR3 DNA reads TGCGCCAGCAGCCAAGATGCGACAGTCAACTATGGCTACACCTTC.

The chain employs TRBV7-2 and TRBJ1-5; 8 nucleotides match TRBD1. With V trimmed by 2 bases and J by 7 bases, 10 bases remained unmatched. The CDR3 extends over 16 amino acids. Looked up from germline, CDR1 is SGHTA and CDR2 is FQGNSA. The CDR3 protein is CASSLMAGGLRQPQHF. CDR3 coding DNA: TGTGCCAGCAGCTTAATGGCAGGGGGCCTGAGACAGCCCCAGCATTTT.

This chain connects TRBV30 to TRBJ1-4, with 7 positions matching TRBD1. The CDR3 covers 16 residues. J was trimmed by 5 bases and V by 1 base; bases with no gene match: 10. Per germline, CDR1 GTSNPN and CDR2 SVGIG (reference sequence). The CDR3 DNA follows: TGTGCCTGGAGTGCGCCAGCCAGGGGGTGGAATGAAAAACTGTTTTTT. Amino acids: CAWSAPARGWNEKLFF.

This chain joins TRBV7-8 and TRBJ1-5; D gene unclear. The CDR3 length is 14 residues. Trimming took 1 base from V and 2 from J, leaving 6 bases between them. Per the germline V gene, CDR1 is SGHVS and CDR2 is FQNEAQ. The DNA of the CDR3 is TGTGCCAGCAGCTTAGGGCAGGGCAATCAGCCCCAGCATTTT. This translates into CASSLGQGNQPQHF.

The rearrangement links TRBV15 to TRBJ1-1, with D unclear. Trimming removed 0 bases from V and 2 bases from J, with 7 bases in between. CDR1 is LNHNV and CDR2 is YYDKDF in the germline V gene (reference sequence). The CDR3 has 14 amino acids. The CDR3 loop reads CATSREQSNTEAFF. The CDR3 DNA reads as TGTGCCACCAGCAGAGAACAGTCCAACACTGAAGCTTTCTTT.

The rearrangement links TRBV6-2 or TRBV6-3 to TRBJ2-7; the match to TRBD1 covers 7 bases. There are 17 residues in the CDR3. The germline V gene encodes CDR1 MNHEY and CDR2 SVGEGT. V lost 5 bases and J lost 2; bases outside the gene matches: 15. The DNA for the CDR3 is TGTGCCAGCAGTCCACCGGGACAGACAAAAAATCCCTACGAGCAGTACTTC. This codes for CASSPPGQTKNPYEQYF.

V usage is TRBV11-2 and J usage is TRBJ2-2; 7 bases line up with TRBD2. After removal of 1 base from V and 4 bases from J, the junction contained 6 bases not matched to a gene. The length of the CDR3 is 16 residues. CDR1 SGHAT and CDR2 FQNNGV come from the germline V gene. The chain's CDR3 is CASSLVGGSSTGELFF. CDR3 sequence (DNA): TGTGCCAGCAGCTTAGTCGGCGGGAGTTCCACCGGGGAGCTGTTTTTT.

The chain has TRBV7-9 and TRBJ2-2; D uncertain. This CDR3 is 15 amino acids long. CDR1 and CDR2 from the germline V gene are SEHNR and FQNEAQ (reference sequence). The germline V and J ends were trimmed by 1 base and 2 bases, with 8 bases remaining between them. The CDR3: CASSLEASNTGELFF. The CDR3 DNA reads as TGTGCCAGCAGCTTAGAAGCGTCCAACACCGGGGAGCTGTTTTTT.

The CDR3 DNA follows: TGTGCCAGCAGCTCCGGCGCTCGACAGTACTCTGGAAACACCATATATTTT. Its protein product is CASSSGARQYSGNTIYF. The gene calls are TRBV7-9 and TRBJ1-3; a possible D gene is TRBD1 (5 bases). The germline V gene encodes CDR1 SEHNR and CDR2 FQNEAQ (reference sequence). The CDR3 sequence is 17 residues long. V lost 4 bases and J 0 bases, leaving 16 bases between the germline ends.

The chain joins TRBV19 to TRBJ2-7; D uncertain. Germline V gene lookup returns CDR1 LNHDA and CDR2 SQIVND (reference sequence). Trimming removed 9 bases at V and 2 bases at J, with 14 bases between. The CDR3 is made up of 13 amino acids. CDR3 nucleotides: TGTGCCAGCGCCCAGGTCCCGGCCTACGAGCAGTACTTC. Translation: CASAQVPAYEQYF.

As for this clone: The junction departs from germline at one end; a sequencing error may be responsible. The CDR3 loop reads CASSLTGGDGDEQFF. The CDR3 DNA follows: TGTGCCAGCAGCCTAACAGGGGGCGACGGCGATGAGCAGTTCTTC. V gene TRBV7-3 combines with J gene TRBJ2-1; the match to TRBD1 covers 9 bases. CDR1 SGHTA and CDR2 FQGTGA come from the germline V gene. This CDR3 is 15 amino acids long.

V is TRBV7-2 and J is TRBJ1-1; possible D gene TRBD1, 6 bases. The V gene's germline CDR1 is SGHTA and CDR2 FQGNSA. The CDR3 is made up of 15 amino acids. Between the trimmed V and J ends, which lost 1 base and 5 bases, there was a span of 14 bases. The DNA of the CDR3 is TGTGCCAGCAGCTTAGGGGGGGGCCCTAAAACTGAAGCTTTCTTT. Its protein product is CASSLGGGPKTEAFF. Variable domain in full (rest from reference TRBV7-2 and TRBJ1-1): GAGVSQSPSNKVTEKGKDVELRCDPISGHTALYWYRQSLGQGLEFLIYFQGNSAPDKSGLPSDRFSAERTGGSVSTLTIQRTQQEDSAVYLCASSLGGGPKTEAFFGQGTRLTVV.

The J gene is TRBJ2-1, the V gene TRBV5-1; the D gene is possibly TRBD2 (5 bases). Germline CDR1 and CDR2: SGHRS and YFSETQ. This CDR3 region has 14 residues. Trimming took off 4 bases at V and 5 bases at J, with 13 bases between the two ends. CDR3 nucleotide sequence: TGCGCCAGCAGCAGGCCCAGCGGAGACAATGAGCAGTTCTTC. Its translation is CASSRPSGDNEQFF.

The chain employs TRBV7-2 and TRBJ1-6; no definite D call. Germline V gene sequence: CDR1 SGHTA, CDR2 FQGNSA. This CDR3 spans 15 amino acids. Trimming removed 5 bases at V and 6 bases at J, with 14 bases between. CDR3 protein: CASSLNGGGNSPLHF. The CDR3 DNA reads TGTGCCAGCAGCCTAAACGGAGGCGGTAATTCACCCCTCCACTTT.

The chain recombines TRBV19 with TRBJ1-1; D remains ambiguous. The V end lost 2 bases, the J end lost 1 base, and 8 bases lay between the germline ends. The length of the CDR3 is 14 residues. Germline CDR1 and CDR2: LNHDA and SQIVND (reference sequence). The CDR3 is CASSINPGNTEAFF. DNA of the CDR3: TGTGCCAGTAGTATAAACCCCGGGAACACTGAAGCTTTCTTT.

The V and J genes are TRBV19 and TRBJ1-1; 8 positions match TRBD1. Germline CDR1 is LNHDA and CDR2 is SQIVND (reference sequence). The CDR3 covers 17 residues. J lost 1 base, V lost 2 bases, and 9 bases had no gene match. CDR3 DNA sequence: TGTGCCAGTAGTATATCCCGGGACAGGACAGGGAACACTGAAGCTTTCTTT. This encodes CASSISRDRTGNTEAFF.

V is TRBV19 and J is TRBJ1-1, with a weak D call TRBD1 (5 bases). Trimming took 3 bases from V and 0 from J, leaving 8 bases between them. The CDR3 extends over 14 amino acids. Germline V gene data show CDR1 as LNHDA and CDR2 as SQIVND (reference sequence). CDR3 sequence: CASSMGGLNTEAFF. CDR3 bases: TGTGCCAGTAGTATGGGGGGACTGAACACTGAAGCTTTCTTT.

This chain links TRBV28 with TRBJ2-1, with a possible D match to TRBD2 (7 bases). The CDR3 is 14 residues long. The V end lost 7 bases, the J end lost 5 bases, and 15 bases lay between the germline ends. The germline CDR1 and CDR2 sequences are MDHEN and SYDVKM. CDR3 in DNA: TGTGCCAGCATCAAGGGGGGGGGAAACAATGAGCAGTTCTTC. Translation: CASIKGGGNNEQFF.